A single sample gave rise to the 27 T cell receptor beta chains below, sequenced in a study of T cell repertoires in cytomegalovirus infection. TCRdb analysed the reads with MiXCR anew, one entry per CDR3 protein. The top ten clones hold 18% of a sample with 200,000 to 250,000 distinct CDR3 sequences, over 20% of them seen once. The sequenced sample was CD8+ T cells from PBMCs. These receptors were obtained from a human donor in good health (CMV status not recorded). Some clones in this sample may be carry-over from other donors' samples.

Many counts were recorded for this clonotype. This chain links TRBV7-8 with TRBJ2-5; 10 bases align to TRBD1. The CDR3 sequence is 12 residues long. CDR1 SGHVS and CDR2 FQNEAQ come from the germline V gene. CDR3 loop: CASDRGKETQYF. The CDR3 DNA sequence: TGTGCTTCGGACAGGGGGAAAGAGACCCAGTACTTC.

CDR3 in amino acids: CATSRDRGAHGYTF. In DNA form, the CDR3 reads TGTGCCACCAGCAGAGATCGAGGGGCTCATGGCTACACCTTC. V usage is TRBV15 and J usage is TRBJ1-2; possibly TRBD1 for D (5 bases). Per germline, CDR1 LNHNV and CDR2 YYDKDF (reference sequence). The CDR3 length is 14 residues. V was trimmed by 0 bases and J by 6 bases, leaving 11 bases between them.

V usage is TRBV29-1 and J usage is TRBJ2-7, with 10 positions matching TRBD1. The CDR3 is 17 residues long. Losses at the gene ends were 5 bases for V and 0 bases for J; bases not matched to a gene: 13. Per the germline V gene, CDR1 is SQVTM and CDR2 is ANQGSEA. The CDR3 is CSVPGTGDSLFSYEQYF. The CDR3 DNA reads as TGCAGCGTTCCTGGGACAGGGGATTCCCTCTTCTCCTACGAGCAGTACTTC.

The chain couples TRBV28 to TRBJ2-2; D call uncertain. The V gene's germline CDR1 is MDHEN and CDR2 SYDVKM. The length of the CDR3 is 15 residues. The ends were cut back, 3 bases at V and 1 base at J, with 9 bases in the middle. The CDR3 reads CASSFGLENTGELFF. CDR3 bases: TGTGCCAGCAGTTTTGGTTTGGAGAACACCGGGGAGCTGTTTTTT.

The chain links TRBV7-9 to TRBJ1-1; 8 positions agree with TRBD1. V gave up 4 bases and J gave up 7 bases; unmatched junction bases: 5. The germline gives CDR1 SEHNR, CDR2 FQNEAQ (reference sequence). The CDR3 loop spans 13 amino acids. This chain's CDR3 is CASSSGQGSEAFF. The CDR3 DNA reads TGTGCCAGCAGCTCAGGACAGGGCAGTGAAGCTTTCTTT.

This clonotype occurred a few times. This chain's CDR3 is CASSFFRDGAYNEQFF. CDR3 DNA: TGTGCCAGCAGCTTCTTTCGGGACGGAGCCTACAATGAGCAGTTCTTC. The chain uses TRBV5-4 and TRBJ2-1; D possibly uses TRBD1 or TRBD2 (5 bases each). Trimming took 2 bases from V and 2 from J, leaving 14 bases between them. The CDR3 is 16 amino acids. The germline CDR1 and CDR2 sequences are SGHNT and YYREEE (reference sequence). Full variable domain (outside the CDR3, taken from reference TRBV5-4 and TRBJ2-1): ETGVTQSPTHLIKTRGQQVTLRCSSQSGHNTVSWYQQALGQGPQFIFQYYREEENGRGNFPPRFSGLQFPNYSSELNVNALELDDSALYLCASSFFRDGAYNEQFFGPGTRLTVL.

V and J are TRBV28 and TRBJ1-5, with TRBD1 identical over 7 bases. The germline CDR1 and CDR2 sequences are MDHEN and SYDVKM. The CDR3 is 17 amino acids. Trimming removed 6 bases from V and 0 bases from J; junction bases left unmatched: 11. The CDR3 coding sequence is TGTGCCAGCAGGTCCAATACAGGGGCCGTTAGCAATCAGCCCCAGCATTTT. Encoded protein: CASRSNTGAVSNQPQHF. Together with reference TRBV28 and TRBJ1-5, the CDR3 gives the full variable domain: DVKVTQSSRYLVKRTGEKVFLECVQDMDHENMFWYRQDPGLGLRLIYFSYDVKMKEKGDIPEGYSVSREKKERFSLILESASTNQTSMYLCASRSNTGAVSNQPQHFGDGTRLSIL.

This clonotype was counted a single time. A read error is possible here, since a much larger clone lies one base away. The gene calls are TRBV7-2 and TRBJ2-3; 15 bases fit TRBD2. The ends lost 5 bases at V and 2 bases at J; junction bases unmatched: 8. The CDR3 covers 18 residues. Germline V lookup: CDR1 SGHTA, CDR2 FQGNSA. The CDR3 bases are TGTGCCAGCAGCCGGGAGGGACTAGCGGGGGGCCTCACAGATACGCAGTATTTT. It is translated as CASSREGLAGGLTDTQYF. Together with reference TRBV7-2 and TRBJ2-3, the CDR3 gives the full variable domain: GAGVSQSPSNKVTEKGKDVELRCDPISGHTALYWYRQSLGQGLEFLIYFQGNSAPDKSGLPSDRFSAERTGGSVSTLTIQRTQQEDSAVYLCASSREGLAGGLTDTQYFGPGTRLTVL.

There are many counts of this clonotype. The chain is built from TRBV7-9 and TRBJ2-3, with TRBD1 identical over 10 bases. CDR1 is SEHNR and CDR2 is FQNEAQ in the germline V gene (reference sequence). The V and J ends lost 5 bases and 4 bases, in that order; junction bases with no gene match: 9. The CDR3 is 16 amino acids. The CDR3 loop is CASSEGTGDVSDTQYF. CDR3 DNA sequence: TGTGCCAGCAGCGAAGGGACAGGGGATGTGTCAGATACGCAGTATTTT.

This clonotype was found a few times. The gene calls are TRBV14 and TRBJ2-1, with TRBD1 identical over 8 bases. V lost 4 bases to trimming and J lost 6 bases; unmatched junction nucleotides: 17. The germline CDR1 and CDR2 sequences are SGHDN and FVKESK. The CDR3 runs to 18 residues. CDR3 in amino acids: CASSPLDRGIRPVNEQFF. The CDR3 DNA sequence: TGTGCCAGCAGCCCTCTTGACAGGGGAATTCGTCCGGTCAATGAGCAGTTCTTC.

The chain couples TRBV28 to TRBJ1-6; TRBD1 is a possible D gene (5 bases). Looked up from germline, CDR1 is MDHEN and CDR2 is SYDVKM. The CDR3 runs to 12 residues. The germline V and J ends were trimmed by 8 bases and 7 bases, with 9 bases remaining between them. This CDR3 is CASSRDNSPLHF. CDR3 coding DNA: TGTGCCAGCTCACGGGACAATTCACCCCTCCACTTT. Using reference TRBV28 and TRBJ1-6 for the parts outside the CDR3, the full variable domain is DVKVTQSSRYLVKRTGEKVFLECVQDMDHENMFWYRQDPGLGLRLIYFSYDVKMKEKGDIPEGYSVSREKKERFSLILESASTNQTSMYLCASSRDNSPLHFGNGTRLTVT.

The V call is TRBV20-1, the J call TRBJ2-7, with 8 nucleotides matching TRBD2. After removal of 4 bases from V and 0 bases from J, the junction contained 5 bases not matched to a gene. The CDR3 runs to 14 residues. Germline loops: CDR1 DFQATT, CDR2 SNEGSKA (reference sequence). DNA for the CDR3: TGCAGTGCTAAACAGCGGGGGCCCTCCTACGAGCAGTACTTC. Amino acid sequence: CSAKQRGPSYEQYF.

This clonotype came up many times. The chain has TRBV6-5 and TRBJ1-1; D uncertain. Looked up from germline, CDR1 is MNHEY and CDR2 is SVGAGI. V shed 8 bases and J shed 3 bases, with 19 bases lying between them. The CDR3 is 15 residues long. CDR3 loop: CASGEPTQRDTEAFF. In DNA form, the CDR3 reads TGTGCCAGCGGGGAACCTACTCAACGGGACACTGAAGCTTTCTTT.

V is TRBV20-1 and J is TRBJ2-3, with a possible D match to TRBD1 (6 bases). Trimming removed 7 bases from V and 3 bases from J, with 17 bases in between. The CDR3 has 14 amino acids. Germline-derived CDR1 and CDR2 are DFQATT and SNEGSKA (reference sequence). Here the CDR3 DNA reads TGCAGTGGAGGGCCGGGACATAGGACAGATACGCAGTATTTT. Its translation is CSGGPGHRTDTQYF.

This clonotype was seen only a few times. The chain joins TRBV10-3 to TRBJ2-5; no firm D call. The CDR3 contains 13 residues. With 2 bases removed from V and 2 bases from J, the gap between germline ends came to 6 bases. Germline CDR1 reads ENHRY; CDR2 reads SYGVKD. The CDR3 spells CAISEPIQETQYF. The CDR3 DNA is TGTGCCATCAGTGAGCCGATTCAAGAGACCCAGTACTTC.

This clonotype appeared a few times. V and J are TRBV5-4 and TRBJ1-2, with TRBD1 matching over 10 bases. This CDR3 has 14 amino acids. Trimming cost V 4 bases and J 4 bases; bases outside gene matches: 4. In germline, CDR1 is SGHNT, CDR2 YYREEE (reference sequence). CDR3 DNA: TGTGCCAGCAGCAACCGGGACAGGGGCTATGGCTACACCTTC. This sequence encodes CASSNRDRGYGYTF.

The table lists this clonotype with a few counts. The chain carries TRBV12-3 or TRBV12-4 and TRBJ2-3, with D possibly being TRBD1 (6 bases). This CDR3 comprises 14 residues. V lost 3 bases to trimming and J lost 4 bases, with 11 bases between them. CDR3 loop: CASSFSGGADTQYF. The CDR3 DNA follows: TGTGCCAGCAGTTTCTCTGGGGGCGCAGATACGCAGTATTTT.

This clonotype was detected only a few times. V and J are TRBV7-8 and TRBJ2-2, with a possible D match to TRBD2 (5 bases). The V and J ends lost 5 bases and 1 base respectively, with 20 bases between them. The CDR3 is 18 amino acids. Germline CDR1 is SGHVS and CDR2 is FQNEAQ. CDR3 region: CASSRTNLGVLNTGELFF. The CDR3, as DNA: TGTGCCAGCAGCAGGACCAATTTGGGAGTTCTGAACACCGGGGAGCTGTTTTTT.

The J gene is TRBJ2-5, the V gene TRBV29-1; 8 nucleotides agree with TRBD2. CDR1 is SQVTM, CDR2 ANQGSEA, per germline. The CDR3 sequence is 15 residues long. J lost 5 bases, V lost 7 bases, and 15 bases had no gene match. The CDR3 region is CSGGLPGLGDETQYF. DNA for the CDR3: TGCAGCGGGGGGTTACCGGGACTAGGAGACGAGACCCAGTACTTC. Using reference TRBV29-1 and TRBJ2-5 for the parts outside the CDR3, the full variable domain is SAVISQKPSRDICQRGTSLTIQCQVDSQVTMMFWYRQQPGQSLTLIATANQGSEATYESGFVIDKFPISRPNLTFSTLTVSNMSPEDSSIYLCSGGLPGLGDETQYFGPGTRLLVL.

V and J are TRBV15 and TRBJ1-6; TRBD1 aligns across 7 bases. Trimming at V came to 6 bases and at J to 10 bases, leaving 12 bases not matched to a gene. This CDR3 contains 15 residues. The V gene's germline CDR1 is LNHNV and CDR2 YYDKDF (reference sequence). This chain's CDR3 is CATRDNDRAGSPLHF. Here the CDR3 DNA reads TGTGCCACCAGAGATAATGACAGGGCCGGATCACCCCTCCACTTT.

The chain links TRBV4-1 to TRBJ2-1, with 8 positions matching TRBD1. V was pared by 1 base and J by 8 bases, with 10 bases of the junction left unmatched. This CDR3 has 16 residues. Germline CDR1 MGHRA, CDR2 YSYEKL. The DNA of the CDR3 is TGCGCCAGCAGCCAAGCTCCGGACAGGGTGATTTATGAGCAGTTCTTC. Translation: CASSQAPDRVIYEQFF.

This clonotype has a handful of counts. V usage is TRBV7-9 and J usage is TRBJ1-2, with D hard to call. The CDR3 length is 14 residues. Germline V lookup: CDR1 SEHNR, CDR2 FQNEAQ (reference sequence). V gave up 2 bases and J gave up 0 bases, with 7 bases separating them. CDR3 nucleotide sequence: TGTGCCAGCAGCTTAAAGGGATCTAACTATGGCTACACCTTC. It translates to CASSLKGSNYGYTF.

This chain links TRBV7-9 with TRBJ1-5, with TRBD1 matching over 8 bases. Trimming cost V 3 bases and J 0 bases; bases outside gene matches: 10. From germline, CDR1 is SEHNR and CDR2 FQNEAQ (reference sequence). This CDR3 spans 18 amino acids. The chain's CDR3 is CASSFWTATGGSNQPQHF. Written as DNA, the CDR3 is TGTGCCAGCAGCTTCTGGACGGCAACAGGGGGTAGCAATCAGCCCCAGCATTTT. Variable domain in full (rest from reference TRBV7-9 and TRBJ1-5): DTGVSQNPRHKITKRGQNVTFRCDPISEHNRLYWYRQTLGQGPEFLTYFQNEAQLEKSRLLSDRFSAERPKGSFSTLEIQRTEQGDSAMYLCASSFWTATGGSNQPQHFGDGTRLSIL.

This clonotype came up many times. The J gene is TRBJ2-7, the V gene TRBV7-2; 10 bases map to TRBD1. Trimming removed 5 bases from V and 4 bases from J; junction bases left unmatched: 11. The CDR3 extends over 16 amino acids. Per the germline V gene, CDR1 is SGHTA and CDR2 is FQGNSA. CDR3 sequence reads: CASSRQGQGFIYEQYF. The DNA of the CDR3 is TGTGCCAGCAGCCGTCAGGGACAGGGGTTTATTTACGAGCAGTACTTC. Filled out from reference TRBV7-2 and TRBJ2-7, the complete variable domain reads GAGVSQSPSNKVTEKGKDVELRCDPISGHTALYWYRQSLGQGLEFLIYFQGNSAPDKSGLPSDRFSAERTGGSVSTLTIQRTQQEDSAVYLCASSRQGQGFIYEQYFGPGTRLTVT.

This clonotype showed up just a few times. This sequence joins TRBV20-1 and TRBJ2-7; D is possibly TRBD1 or TRBD2 (5 bases each). Looked up from germline, CDR1 is DFQATT and CDR2 is SNEGSKA (reference sequence). The CDR3 contains 16 residues. V was pared by 0 bases and J by 4 bases, with 19 bases between. The CDR3: CSARDGVGELRYEQYF. In DNA, the CDR3 is TGCAGTGCTAGAGATGGGGTGGGGGAACTTAGATACGAGCAGTACTTC.

This chain joins TRBV7-9 and TRBJ2-6; 10 bases map to TRBD1. This CDR3 has 19 amino acids. Germline assignment: CDR1 SEHNR and CDR2 FQNEAQ (reference sequence). With V trimmed by 5 bases and J by 4 bases, 14 bases remained unmatched. The CDR3, as DNA: TGTGCCAGCAGCCGGATACTTGACAGGGGGCGAAGAGGGGCCAACGTCCTGACTTTC. Translated: CASSRILDRGRRGANVLTF.

The chain links TRBV5-6 to TRBJ2-5; 7 positions match TRBD2. Germline CDR1 is SGHDT and CDR2 is YYEEEE. The CDR3 contains 14 residues. Trimming at V came to 4 bases and at J to 5 bases, leaving 8 bases not matched to a gene. The CDR3 is CASSAWTRRETQYF. The CDR3 coding sequence is TGTGCCAGCAGCGCCTGGACTAGGCGGGAGACCCAGTACTTC.